This note documents a single T cell receptor beta chain sequence. The antigen is unknown. V was shortened by 0 bases and J by 2 bases, with 13 bases between the two germline ends. Germline V gene lookup returns CDR1 SGHNT and CDR2 YYREEE (reference sequence). This CDR3 contains 16 residues. Both 60 Vbeta primers and 13 Jbeta primers went into the PCR. Libraries were prepared by immunoSEQ multiplex PCR; TCRdb keeps only in-frame clonotypes and omits some of them. The listing contains about 200,000 clones. The sample comes from a study of cytomegalovirus exposure and HLA in healthy donors. Findings and caveats of the study: In a later analysis, DRB1 alleles had the most associated TCRs; HLA-C alleles the fewest. Several V segments, TRBV6-2 and TRBV6-3 among them, could not be told apart and were dropped.

The material sequenced was PBMCs. The chain joins TRBV5-4 to TRBJ2-3; TRBD1 might be the D (5 bases). The clonotype was recovered from a girl aged 2 to 10 in good health and CMV-seropositive. CDR3 loop: CASSLGLSGITDTQYF. The CDR3, as DNA: TGTGCCAGCAGCTTGGGTCTTTCAGGGATCACAGATACGCAGTATTTT.